The source of this T cell receptor (beta chain) is a study of blood T cells in healthy people across ages. Through a sample-barcoded 5' primer and a J-beta primer mix, a second PCR was run for roughly 7 to 11 cycles. Using its own MiXCR run on the 5' RACE reads, TCRdb lists one record per CDR3 protein. The sample shows under 2,000,000 distinct CDR3 sequences, about 50% of them seen only once. Notes on this clonotype: Its target is unknown.

General observations from the study: Naive CD4+ cells and diversity were both higher in long-lived donors than in aged donors.

The sequence was collected from a woman between 40 and 50 years old in good health. Sequencing was done on a sample of blood.

The CDR3 loop reads CASSFATATNYGYTF. Written as DNA, the CDR3 is TGTGCCAGCAGCTTTGCGACAGCAACTAACTATGGCTACACCTTC. The rearrangement uses TRBV5-6 and TRBJ1-2, with D possibly matching TRBD1 (5 bases). V gave up 2 bases and J gave up 0 bases, with 11 bases separating them. The CDR3 is made up of 15 amino acids. CDR1 SGHDT and CDR2 YYEEEE come from the germline V gene.